This TCR beta chain stems from a study of memory CD4+ T cells and cytomegalovirus serostatus. Study summary: Healthy Belgian adult donors included several CMV-positive and around 25 CMV-negative people.

Study results and caveats: Median bootstrapped AUC for CMV status was approximately 0.96 originally, less than 0.93 US-trained. Suggested: most of the CMV-linked TCR signature lies in CD4+ memory cells.

V was cut by 1 base and J by 4 bases, with 5 bases left in between. Germline V CDR1 and CDR2: LGHNA, YSLEER. The CDR3 length is 13 residues. Using immunoSEQ multiplex PCR, the repertoire was profiled, and TCRdb retains in-frame clones only, with some absent. The repertoire consists of 25,000 to 30,000 clones, with roughly 80% occurring once and the leading ten covering roughly 0.99%. On this clone: The antigen is unknown.

The sort gate was single viable CD3+CD4+CD8-CD45RO+ cells for memory CD4+ T cells. V and J are TRBV4-3 and TRBJ2-1; D is unresolved. The sequenced material came from memory CD4+ T cells from blood. The clonotype comes from an adult in good health and CMV-seronegative. CDR3 amino acids: CASSQGGYNEQFF. CDR3 in DNA: TGCGCCAGCAGCCAAGGAGGATACAATGAGCAGTTCTTC.